This TCR beta chain was sequenced during a study of identifying expanded T cells in peripheral blood. Some clones are missing from TCRdb's copy, which holds only in-frame ones; the method was immunoSEQ multiplex PCR. The data show some 75,000 clones, almost 90% seen once. V lost 6 bases, J lost 5 bases, and 19 bases lay in between. The CDR3 has 15 amino acids. Germline V gene sequence: CDR1 MDHEN, CDR2 SYDVKM. This TCR came from a person aged 18 to 69 in good health. The chain joins TRBV28 to TRBJ1-2, with a tentative D call TRBD1 (5 bases). The sequencing sample was made of blood. CDR3 in DNA: TGTGCCAGCAGCGCCCCGGGGGGAGCCCCATATGGCTACACCTTC. It encodes CASSAPGGAPYGYTF.